This T cell receptor beta chain appears in the sequencing data of a study of blood T cell repertoires in COVID-19. Across the whole study: The United States, Italy and Spain were the sources of the acute and convalescent COVID-19 samples.

This clone was detected once. CDR1 and CDR2 (germline): SGHRS, YFSETQ. Trimming took 0 bases from V and 0 from J, leaving 7 bases between them. This CDR3 contains 16 residues. Methods used by the authors: Reference gene primer amplification gave nucleated cell count estimates. TCRdb keeps only in-frame clones here, not all; method: immunoSEQ multiplex PCR. The V and J calls and the clone size are those of that table, but D and trimming were determined from the DNA. The top ten hold approximately 6% of the sample, which has approximately 220,000 clones, 87% seen once. The sequenced sample was peripheral blood. The receptor was isolated from a man aged 60-69 years who had recovered from COVID-19. The gene calls are TRBV5-1 and TRBJ2-6; possibly TRBD2 for D (5 bases). This CDR3 is CASSLAGISGANVLTF. The DNA of the CDR3 is TGCGCCAGCAGCTTGGCCGGGATCTCTGGGGCCAACGTCCTGACTTTC.